This T cell receptor (beta chain) was recorded in a study of beta chain features in type 1 diabetes. Whole-study results and caveats: Healthy donors had naive, central memory and Treg TCRB repertoires that appeared less similar than those seen among patients. Moderately but significantly shorter TCRB CDR3s were found in Type 1 diabetes patients in all four CD4+ subsets.

There was one heparinised blood draw per donor, averaging about 116 mL. CDR3 length: 14 residues. Germline V gene lookup returns CDR1 MGHRA and CDR2 YSYEKL. V was pared by 3 bases and J by 2 bases, with 8 bases between. With regard to this clone: Its antigen is undetermined.

Sequencing targeted expressed TCRB transcripts, as all isolated RNA had been reverse transcribed. The method was immunoSEQ multiplex PCR; TCRdb's version includes in-frame clones alone and lacks a portion of them. Counted here are hundreds of thousands of clones, roughly an eighth occurring once; the ten biggest clones make up 0.03% to 0.04%. Input material: naive CD4+ T cells from blood. This chain connects TRBV4-1 to TRBJ1-5; possibly TRBD1 for D (5 bases). This sequence originates from a man between 18 and 35 years old with type 1 diabetes. The CDR3 is CASSQWGGNQPQHF. The CDR3 nucleotides read TGCGCCAGCAGCCAGTGGGGGGGCAATCAGCCCCAGCATTTT.